Shown below are 17 T cell receptor beta chains from a single sample sequenced in a study of T cells in Graves' hyperthyroidism and ophthalmopathy. TCR beta CDR3 regions were amplified from RNA. The HTBI set primed first-round TCR CDR3 RT-PCR. TCRdb re-derived calls from the multiplex PCR reads in MiXCR, one entry per CDR3 protein. In the table there are approximately 400,000 distinct CDR3 sequences, 15% to 20% of which are singletons. Sequencing input: blood. These receptors all come from a woman aged 18-35 years with Graves' hyperthyroidism.

This clonotype was detected many times. The gene calls are TRBV2 and TRBJ2-7; a possible D gene is TRBD2 (6 bases). Trimming stripped 7 bases from V and 2 bases from J, with 27 bases between. The CDR3 is 18 amino acids. Germline assignment: CDR1 SNHLY and CDR2 FYNNEI. The CDR3 coding sequence is TGTGCCAGCAATCCGATCGCTTCGTGGCGGGACCCTCCCTACGAGCAGTACTTC. Translated: CASNPIASWRDPPYEQYF.

The V gene is TRBV5-1, the J gene TRBJ1-1, with D perhaps matching TRBD1 (5 bases). This CDR3 region has 14 residues. The germline V and J ends were trimmed by 3 bases and 6 bases, with 15 bases remaining between them. Per the germline V gene, CDR1 is SGHRS and CDR2 is YFSETQ. The CDR3 nucleotides are TGCGCCAGCAGCTGGAAGGGGAGGGATGCTGAAGCTTTCTTT. Its translation is CASSWKGRDAEAFF.

This clonotype has ten or more counts. The chain employs TRBV28 and TRBJ2-5; 12 bases map to TRBD1. V trimming: 4 bases; J trimming: 5 bases; junction bases outside the gene matches: 5. CDR1 is MDHEN, CDR2 SYDVKM, per germline. This CDR3 region has 15 residues. DNA of the CDR3: TGTGCCAGCAGTTCCGGGACAGGGGGCGAGGAGACCCAGTACTTC. Translation: CASSSGTGGEETQYF.

The rearrangement links TRBV20-1 to TRBJ2-2; perhaps D is TRBD1 or TRBD2 (5 bases each). CDR1 and CDR2 (germline): DFQATT, SNEGSKA (reference sequence). The CDR3 sequence is 17 residues long. Trimming took 0 bases from V and 0 from J, leaving 14 bases between them. CDR3 protein: CSARDRTGTANTGELFF. The DNA for the CDR3 is TGCAGTGCTAGAGATAGAACCGGGACCGCGAACACCGGGGAGCTGTTTTTT.

This clonotype was picked up many times. The chain employs TRBV30 and TRBJ1-1; D call uncertain. Trimming removed 4 bases from V and 11 bases from J, with 11 bases in between. Germline CDR1 and CDR2: GTSNPN and SVGIG (reference sequence). The CDR3 sequence is 10 residues long. CDR3 sequence reads: CAWISQRAFF. For the CDR3, the DNA is TGTGCCTGGATAAGCCAGAGGGCTTTCTTT.

This clonotype was detected many times. The rearrangement links TRBV12-3 or TRBV12-4 to TRBJ1-3, with D perhaps TRBD1 (5 bases). The V and J ends lost 3 bases and 1 base respectively, with 10 bases between them. The CDR3 extends over 15 amino acids. CDR3 coding DNA: TGTGCCAGCAGTTTCTGGGGCGCTTCTGGAAACACCATATATTTT. The encoded protein is CASSFWGASGNTIYF.

This clonotype was counted only a few times. The genes are TRBV6-5 and TRBJ1-5; 7 bases match TRBD1. J was trimmed by 7 bases and V by 4 bases; bases with no gene match: 10. Germline values: CDR1 MNHEY, CDR2 SVGAGI. This CDR3 has 15 residues. In DNA, the CDR3 is TGTGCCAGCAGTTCGCACAGGGGAGGAGGACAGCCCCAGCATTTT. Its translation is CASSSHRGGGQPQHF.

In this sample, this clonotype turned up many times. The chain recombines TRBV10-2 with TRBJ1-1; no clear D gene. Trimming stripped 7 bases from V and 4 bases from J, with 13 bases between. Germline-derived CDR1 and CDR2 are WSHSY and SAAADI. This CDR3 spans 13 amino acids. CDR3 sequence reads: CASTPGGGTEAFF. For the CDR3, the DNA is TGCGCCAGCACCCCAGGCGGTGGCACTGAAGCTTTCTTT.

The table lists this clonotype with many counts. V gene TRBV18 combines with J gene TRBJ2-4, with 7 bases fitting TRBD1. The CDR3 runs to 16 residues. V lost 5 bases, J lost 0 bases, and 7 bases stayed unmatched. Germline CDR1 and CDR2: KGHSH and LQKENI. Here the CDR3 reads CASSSGGRLAKNIQYF. The CDR3 nucleotides read TGTGCCAGCTCATCAGGGGGACGGCTAGCCAAAAACATTCAGTACTTC.

This clonotype was observed at least ten times. V and J are TRBV12-3 or TRBV12-4 and TRBJ2-5; 12 nucleotides align to TRBD2. The CDR3 runs 16 residues. V lost 6 bases and J lost 4; bases outside the gene matches: 9. CDR3 protein: CASSRSSGGALETQYF. In DNA form, the CDR3 reads TGTGCCAGCAGCCGATCTAGCGGGGGGGCCTTAGAGACCCAGTACTTC.

The V gene is TRBV2, the J gene TRBJ1-1; no clear D gene. With 9 bases removed from V and 5 bases from J, the gap between germline ends came to 25 bases. CDR3 length: 16 residues. Germline V gene data show CDR1 as SNHLY and CDR2 as FYNNEI. DNA for the CDR3: TGTGCCAGAAGGTTGGGAAAGAATAGGCATCAGACTGAAGCTTTCTTT. Its translation is CARRLGKNRHQTEAFF.

This clonotype was recorded many times. The gene calls are TRBV6-1 and TRBJ2-2, with D possibly TRBD1 on 5 matching bases. This CDR3 is built from 19 residues. Trimming took 2 bases from V and 0 from J, leaving 19 bases between them. Germline V lookup: CDR1 MNHNS, CDR2 SASEGT. The CDR3 DNA is TGTGCCAGCAGTGAATTTAGCCCACAGGTTTATTCGAACACCGGGGAGCTGTTTTTT. Amino acid sequence: CASSEFSPQVYSNTGELFF.

In this sample, this clonotype turned up many times. The germline gene is not matched at one end of the junction; a read error may be the cause. The chain is built from TRBV18 and TRBJ2-7; a possible D gene is TRBD2 (5 bases). The CDR3 covers 13 residues. Germline loops: CDR1 KGHSH, CDR2 LQKENI. CDR3 protein: CASSPYQEAQADF. Here the CDR3 DNA reads TGTGCCAGCTCACCATACCAGGAGGCCCAGGCGGACTTC. The full variable domain, in which reference TRBV18 and TRBJ2-7 provide the parts outside the CDR3, is NAGVMQNPRHLVRRRGQEARLRCSPMKGHSHVYWYRQLPEEGLKFMVYLQKENIIDESGMPKERFSAEFPKEGPSILRIQQVVRGDSAAYFCASSPYQEAQADFGPGTRLTVT.

Remarks on this clonotype: Possible read error: a much larger clone is one base away. The rearrangement links TRBV5-1 to TRBJ1-1, with D tentatively TRBD1 (5 bases). Germline CDR1 is SGHRS and CDR2 is YFSETQ. This CDR3 has 14 residues. CDR3 nucleotide sequence: TGCGCCGGCAGCCCTGGCAGGCAGGGCACTGAAGCTTTCTTT. Its protein product is CAGSPGRQGTEAFF.

This clonotype was observed at least ten times. The chain uses TRBV20-1 and TRBJ2-5, with 7 bases identical to TRBD1. The CDR3 sequence is 15 residues long. V lost 3 bases, J lost 2 bases, and 9 bases stayed unmatched. Germline V gives CDR1 DFQATT, CDR2 SNEGSKA (reference sequence). As DNA, the CDR3 is TGCAGTGCTAGCTCAGGACAGGATCTTCAAGAGACCCAGTACTTC. Encoded protein: CSASSGQDLQETQYF.

The sample holds many counts of this clonotype. The chain employs TRBV10-3 and TRBJ2-5, with TRBD1 matching 11 bases. The V gene end was trimmed by 9 bases and the J gene end by 5 bases; junction bases not matched to a gene: 8. From germline, CDR1 is ENHRY and CDR2 SYGVKD. CDR3 length equals 14 residues. DNA for the CDR3: TGTGCCATTTCCGGGACAGGGGGTAGGGAGACCCAGTACTTC. This codes for CAISGTGGRETQYF.

This clonotype has at least ten counts. The V and J genes are TRBV12-3 or TRBV12-4 and TRBJ2-5; 8 nucleotides align to TRBD1. The junction had 11 bases not matched to a gene; V was cut back by 6 bases and J by 5 bases. The CDR3 is 15 amino acids. CDR3 amino acids: CASRPADREFETQYF. CDR3 sequence (DNA): TGTGCCAGCAGACCTGCGGACAGGGAATTCGAGACCCAGTACTTC.